Listed here is a single TCR beta chain. Assay used: immunoSEQ multiplex PCR; TCRdb lists only in-frame clones, some missing. This sample has under 300,000 clones; roughly 86% occur once, and the top ten carry 1.9%. This specimen belongs to a study of blood T cell repertoires in COVID-19. The V gene end was trimmed by 2 bases and the J gene end by 5 bases; junction bases not matched to a gene: 7. CDR1 and CDR2 from the germline V gene are GTSNPN and SVGIG (reference sequence). The length of the CDR3 is 15 residues. Participants were aged about 18 to 100 years, lived in over 20 US areas, and enrolled virtually.

This rearrangement joins TRBV30 to TRBJ1-4; 8 positions match TRBD1. The sequenced sample was PBMCs or T cells enriched from blood (not recorded which). The sequence was collected from a woman aged 55-69 years who had recovered from COVID-19. CDR3 DNA sequence: TGTGCCTGGAGTCCTTCCCGGGACAGGAATGAAAAACTGTTTTTT. Its translation is CAWSPSRDRNEKLFF.